This passage covers 19 T cell receptor beta chains from one sample sequenced in a study of cytomegalovirus exposure and HLA in healthy donors. Use of 60 Vbeta and 13 Jbeta primers characterized the PCR. TCRdb's copy holds only in-frame clones and misses some; the assay was immunoSEQ multiplex PCR. The top ten hold 0.75% to 0.95% of the sample, which has fewer than 200,000 clones, around nine tenths seen once. Input material: PBMCs. All receptors come from a woman in her 30s in good health and CMV-seronegative.

The chain combines TRBV7-9 with TRBJ2-3; TRBD2 agrees at 9 bases. This CDR3 region has 15 residues. Trimming removed 5 bases from V and 5 bases from J; junction bases left unmatched: 8. The germline gives CDR1 SEHNR, CDR2 FQNEAQ (reference sequence). In DNA, the CDR3 is TGTGCCAGCAGCCCCGCGGGGGGGCACGGAGATACGCAGTATTTT. This gives the protein CASSPAGGHGDTQYF. The whole variable domain, filled in from reference TRBV7-9 and TRBJ2-3, reads DTGVSQNPRHKITKRGQNVTFRCDPISEHNRLYWYRQTLGQGPEFLTYFQNEAQLEKSRLLSDRFSAERPKGSFSTLEIQRTEQGDSAMYLCASSPAGGHGDTQYFGPGTRLTVL.

The V and J genes are TRBV29-1 and TRBJ2-4, with a tentative D call TRBD1 (5 bases). The V and J ends lost 6 bases and 7 bases respectively, with 10 bases between them. Looked up from germline, CDR1 is SQVTM and CDR2 is ANQGSEA. This CDR3 spans 11 amino acids. The CDR3 sequence is CSVRQQNIQYF. CDR3 nucleotides: TGCAGCGTAAGACAGCAGAACATTCAGTACTTC.

The chain joins TRBV6-5 to TRBJ2-2; D is undetermined. Germline CDR1 and CDR2: MNHEY and SVGAGI. Deletions cut 0 bases from V and 3 bases from J, with 2 bases between. The CDR3 extends over 13 amino acids. The CDR3 DNA reads TGTGCCAGCAGTTACTCCTACACCGGGGAGCTGTTTTTT. This translates into CASSYSYTGELFF.

This clone occurred a few times. This chain connects TRBV7-9 to TRBJ1-1; D gene ambiguous. There are 14 residues in the CDR3. Germline assignment: CDR1 SEHNR and CDR2 FQNEAQ (reference sequence). Trimming stripped 3 bases from V and 1 base from J, with 9 bases between. CDR3 region: CASSFGNPNTEAFF. As DNA, the CDR3 is TGTGCCAGCAGCTTCGGGAACCCGAACACTGAAGCTTTCTTT.

This clone has just a few counts. The rearrangement joins TRBV28 to TRBJ1-5; D is perhaps TRBD1 (5 bases). Germline-derived CDR1 and CDR2 are MDHEN and SYDVKM. The CDR3 totals 14 residues. CDR3 bases: TGTGGGGGCAGCTCCGACTCCCACCATCAGCCCCAGCATTTT. Translated: CGGSSDSHHQPQHF.

This chain joins TRBV19 and TRBJ1-1; D not certain. V gave up 0 bases and J gave up 6 bases, with 8 bases separating them. This CDR3 has 13 amino acids. CDR1 is LNHDA and CDR2 is SQIVND in the germline V gene (reference sequence). The DNA of the CDR3 is TGTGCCAGTAGTATAGAGTCCCCTTCTGAAGCTTTCTTT. It encodes CASSIESPSEAFF.

This clone has only one observation. The chain combines TRBV28 with TRBJ2-2, with D possibly matching TRBD2 (5 bases). Germline loops: CDR1 MDHEN, CDR2 SYDVKM. The CDR3 length is 15 residues. With 6 bases removed from V and 1 base from J, the gap between germline ends came to 12 bases. The DNA for the CDR3 is TGTGCCAGCAGATTTAGCGTACTGAACACCGGGGAGCTGTTTTTT. It codes for CASRFSVLNTGELFF. The full variable domain, rest sourced from reference TRBV28 and TRBJ2-2, is DVKVTQSSRYLVKRTGEKVFLECVQDMDHENMFWYRQDPGLGLRLIYFSYDVKMKEKGDIPEGYSVSREKKERFSLILESASTNQTSMYLCASRFSVLNTGELFFGEGSRLTVL.

The CDR3 region is CATSRDLRVQKETQYF. Written as DNA, the CDR3 is TGTGCCACCAGCAGAGATCTCAGGGTCCAAAAAGAGACCCAGTACTTC. The chain carries TRBV15 and TRBJ2-5, with D possibly TRBD1 on 5 matching bases. This CDR3 is 16 amino acids long. Germline lookup yields CDR1 LNHNV and CDR2 YYDKDF (reference sequence). V dropped 0 bases and J dropped 3 bases, with 14 bases sitting between them.

This clone showed up just once. V and J are TRBV4-1 and TRBJ2-2; possible D gene TRBD2, 5 bases. The V end lost 4 bases, the J end lost 7 bases, and 10 bases lay between the germline ends. This CDR3 spans 13 amino acids. CDR1 and CDR2 (germline): MGHRA, YSYEKL. CDR3 in amino acids: CASSPQAGGELFF. The CDR3 DNA reads TGCGCCAGCAGCCCCCAGGCGGGCGGGGAGCTGTTTTTT.

CDR3 DNA: TGCAGCGTTGTGACAGGGATAGCCTACGAGCAGTACTTC. Translation gives CSVVTGIAYEQYF. V is TRBV29-1 and J is TRBJ2-7; 7 nucleotides match TRBD1. The V gene end was trimmed by 4 bases and the J gene end by 2 bases; junction bases not matched to a gene: 5. The CDR3 is 13 amino acids. CDR1 and CDR2 (germline): SQVTM, ANQGSEA.

The V and J genes are TRBV27 and TRBJ2-7; D uncertain. CDR3 length: 13 residues. Trimming cost V 0 bases and J 4 bases, with 7 bases left between them. Germline V lookup: CDR1 MNHEY, CDR2 SMNVEV (reference sequence). In nucleotides, the CDR3 is TGTGCCAGCAGTTTATCCCCGGAGTACGAGCAGTACTTC. This codes for CASSLSPEYEQYF.

The chain has TRBV25-1 and TRBJ1-2, with unresolved D. CDR1 is MGHDK and CDR2 is SYGVNS in the germline V gene. This CDR3 has 15 residues. V lost 1 base, J lost 0 bases, and 9 bases lay in between. CDR3 nucleotides: TGTGCCAGCAGTGAATCGAACGGAGCTAACTATGGCTACACCTTC. The encoded protein is CASSESNGANYGYTF.

This clone was counted only a few times. The chain couples TRBV5-4 to TRBJ1-4, with a tentative D call TRBD1 (5 bases). This CDR3 contains 11 residues. Germline V gives CDR1 SGHNT, CDR2 YYREEE (reference sequence). V shed 4 bases and J shed 8 bases, with 6 bases lying between them. The CDR3 reads CASSQGEKLFF. The CDR3 bases are TGTGCCAGCAGCCAGGGAGAAAAACTGTTTTTT.

This chain joins TRBV11-3 and TRBJ2-1; 10 bases are shared with TRBD2. Per germline, CDR1 SGHNT and CDR2 YENEEA. V was pared by 0 bases and J by 8 bases, with 16 bases of the junction left unmatched. This CDR3 spans 19 amino acids. In nucleotides, the CDR3 is TGTGCCAGCAGCTTAGATGGGCTAGCGGGAGTGGGGACGTATGATGAGCAGTTCTTC. Amino acid sequence: CASSLDGLAGVGTYDEQFF.

V is TRBV7-9 and J is TRBJ2-7; D is possibly TRBD1 (6 bases). The CDR3 length is 14 residues. The V and J ends lost 4 bases and 0 bases respectively, with 10 bases between them. Germline loops: CDR1 SEHNR, CDR2 FQNEAQ (reference sequence). CDR3 DNA sequence: TGTGCCAGCAGCTCCGGACAGAGCTCCTACGAGCAGTACTTC. Translation gives CASSSGQSSYEQYF.

The V and J genes are TRBV28 and TRBJ2-7, with a tentative D call TRBD2 (5 bases). CDR1 is MDHEN, CDR2 SYDVKM, per germline. This CDR3 comprises 13 residues. V dropped 6 bases and J dropped 0 bases, with 9 bases sitting between them. CDR3 amino acids: CASRRAASYEQYF. The CDR3 coding sequence is TGTGCCAGCAGGAGAGCGGCCTCCTACGAGCAGTACTTC. The full variable domain, in which reference TRBV28 and TRBJ2-7 provide the parts outside the CDR3, is DVKVTQSSRYLVKRTGEKVFLECVQDMDHENMFWYRQDPGLGLRLIYFSYDVKMKEKGDIPEGYSVSREKKERFSLILESASTNQTSMYLCASRRAASYEQYFGPGTRLTVT.

This chain connects TRBV7-9 to TRBJ2-3; TRBD1 matches 9 bases. This CDR3 is 16 amino acids long. From germline, CDR1 is SEHNR and CDR2 FQNEAQ (reference sequence). V was pared by 5 bases and J by 6 bases, with 12 bases of the junction left unmatched. The CDR3 DNA sequence: TGTGCCAGCAGCAATTTACAGGGGGCAGTCACTGATACGCAGTATTTT. Its translation is CASSNLQGAVTDTQYF.

The chain couples TRBV29-1 to TRBJ1-1, with D tentatively TRBD1 (6 bases). Trimming stripped 6 bases from V and 0 bases from J, with 20 bases between. The CDR3 is 16 amino acids. CDR1 and CDR2 from the germline V gene are SQVTM and ANQGSEA. The CDR3 region is CSVRGEGTRLNTEAFF. Here the CDR3 DNA reads TGCAGCGTCCGAGGGGAGGGGACACGGCTGAACACTGAAGCTTTCTTT.

This clone was observed a single time. The chain is built from TRBV4-3 and TRBJ2-3; maybe TRBD2 (6 bases). The CDR3 spans 15 residues. V was cut by 0 bases and J by 6 bases, with 13 bases left in between. In germline, CDR1 is LGHNA, CDR2 YSLEER. Here the CDR3 reads CASSQEGGGTDTQYF. The CDR3 DNA is TGCGCCAGCAGCCAAGAGGGGGGAGGAACCGATACGCAGTATTTT.